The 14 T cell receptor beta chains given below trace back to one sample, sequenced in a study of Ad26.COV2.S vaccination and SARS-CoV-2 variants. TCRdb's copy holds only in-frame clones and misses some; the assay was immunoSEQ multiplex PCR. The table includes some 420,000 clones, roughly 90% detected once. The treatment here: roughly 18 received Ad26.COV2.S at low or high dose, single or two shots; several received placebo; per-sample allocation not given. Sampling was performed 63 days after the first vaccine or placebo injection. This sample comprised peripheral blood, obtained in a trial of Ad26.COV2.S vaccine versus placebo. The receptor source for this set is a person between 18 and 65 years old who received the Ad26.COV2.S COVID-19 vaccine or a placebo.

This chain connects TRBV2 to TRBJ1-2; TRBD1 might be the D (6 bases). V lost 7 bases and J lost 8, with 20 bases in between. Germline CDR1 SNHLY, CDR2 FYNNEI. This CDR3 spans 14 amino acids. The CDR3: CASKFQGPLEGYTF. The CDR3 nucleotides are TGTGCCAGCAAGTTTCAGGGGCCCCTTGAAGGCTACACCTTC.

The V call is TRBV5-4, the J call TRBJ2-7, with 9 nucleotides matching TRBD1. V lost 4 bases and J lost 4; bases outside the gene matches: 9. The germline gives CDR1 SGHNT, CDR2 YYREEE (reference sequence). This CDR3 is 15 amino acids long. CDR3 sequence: CASSRILQGAYEQYF. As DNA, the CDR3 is TGTGCCAGCAGCAGAATCTTACAGGGGGCTTACGAGCAGTACTTC.

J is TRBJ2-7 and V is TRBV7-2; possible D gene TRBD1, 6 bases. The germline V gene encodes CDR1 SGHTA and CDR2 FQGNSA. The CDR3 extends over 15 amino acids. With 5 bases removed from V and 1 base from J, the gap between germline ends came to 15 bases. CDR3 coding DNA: TGTGCCAGCAGCGAGAATCCGGGACAATCCTACGAGCAGTACTTC. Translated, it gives CASSENPGQSYEQYF.

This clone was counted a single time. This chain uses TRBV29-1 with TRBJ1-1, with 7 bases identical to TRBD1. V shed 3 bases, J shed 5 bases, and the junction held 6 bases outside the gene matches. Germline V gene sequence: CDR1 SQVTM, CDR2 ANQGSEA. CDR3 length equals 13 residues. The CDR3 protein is CSVDLQGGTEAFF. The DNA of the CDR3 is TGCAGCGTTGACCTTCAGGGGGGGACTGAAGCTTTCTTT.

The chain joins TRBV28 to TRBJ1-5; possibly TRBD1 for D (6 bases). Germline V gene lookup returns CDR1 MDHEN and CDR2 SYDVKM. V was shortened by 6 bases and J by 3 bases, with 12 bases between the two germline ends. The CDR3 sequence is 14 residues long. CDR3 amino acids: CASSYPGANQPQHF. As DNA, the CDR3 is TGTGCCAGCAGCTACCCGGGGGCCAATCAGCCCCAGCATTTT.

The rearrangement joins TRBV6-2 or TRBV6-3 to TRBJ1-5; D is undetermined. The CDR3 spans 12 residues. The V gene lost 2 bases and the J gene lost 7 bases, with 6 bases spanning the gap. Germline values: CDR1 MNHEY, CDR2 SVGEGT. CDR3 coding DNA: TGTGCCAGCAGTTACGTTGGCCAGCCCCAGCATTTT. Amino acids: CASSYVGQPQHF.

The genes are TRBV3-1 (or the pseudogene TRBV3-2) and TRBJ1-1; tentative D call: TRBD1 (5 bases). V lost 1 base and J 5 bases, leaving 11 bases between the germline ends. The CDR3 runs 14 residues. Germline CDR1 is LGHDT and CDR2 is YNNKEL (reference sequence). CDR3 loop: CASSQVKGQTEAFF. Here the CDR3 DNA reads TGTGCCAGCAGCCAAGTCAAGGGGCAGACTGAAGCTTTCTTT.

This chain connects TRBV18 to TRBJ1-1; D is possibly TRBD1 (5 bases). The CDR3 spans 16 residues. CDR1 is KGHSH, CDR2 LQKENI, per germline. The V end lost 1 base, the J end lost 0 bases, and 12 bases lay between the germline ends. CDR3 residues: CASSPLLDSMNTEAFF. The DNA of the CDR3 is TGTGCCAGCTCACCACTACTCGACAGCATGAACACTGAAGCTTTCTTT.

The CDR3 spells CASSPPGGKSNEKLFF. The CDR3 DNA reads TGTGCCAGCAGTCCCCCCGGCGGGAAGTCTAATGAAAAACTGTTTTTT. The rearrangement links TRBV6-2 or TRBV6-3 to TRBJ1-4; no reliable D call. The CDR3 contains 16 residues. Germline CDR1 MNHEY, CDR2 SVGEGT. Trimming left V 5 bases short and J 3 bases short, with 16 bases between.

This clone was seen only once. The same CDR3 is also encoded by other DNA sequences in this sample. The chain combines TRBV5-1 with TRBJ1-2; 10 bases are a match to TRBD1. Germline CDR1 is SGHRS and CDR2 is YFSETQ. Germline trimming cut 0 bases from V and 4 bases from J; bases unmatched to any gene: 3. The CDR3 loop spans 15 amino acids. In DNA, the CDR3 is TGCGCCAGCAGCTTGGGGGACAGGGGTGGCTATGGCTACACCTTC. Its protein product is CASSLGDRGGYGYTF.

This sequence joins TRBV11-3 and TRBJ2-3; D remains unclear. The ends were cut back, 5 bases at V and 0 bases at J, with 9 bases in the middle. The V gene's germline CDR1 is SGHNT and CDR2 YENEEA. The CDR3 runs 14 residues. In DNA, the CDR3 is TGTGCCAGCAGCCCCGGGTCAAGCACAGATACGCAGTATTTT. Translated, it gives CASSPGSSTDTQYF.

DNA of the CDR3: TGCGCCAGCAGCCAAGAAAGGGGACTAGCGGGGGGGCCCGCAGATACGCAGTATTTT. Translating gives CASSQERGLAGGPADTQYF. The chain uses TRBV4-1 and TRBJ2-3, with TRBD2 matching 16 bases. CDR1 and CDR2 (germline): MGHRA, YSYEKL. The CDR3 has 19 residues. The V segment lost 0 bases and the J segment 4 bases; nucleotides outside the gene matches: 7.

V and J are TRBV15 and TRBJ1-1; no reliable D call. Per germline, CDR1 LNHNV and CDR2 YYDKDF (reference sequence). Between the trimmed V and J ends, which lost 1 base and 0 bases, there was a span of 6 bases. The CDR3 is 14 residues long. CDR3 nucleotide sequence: TGTGCCACCAGCAGAGCGCCGATGAACACTGAAGCTTTCTTT. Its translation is CATSRAPMNTEAFF.

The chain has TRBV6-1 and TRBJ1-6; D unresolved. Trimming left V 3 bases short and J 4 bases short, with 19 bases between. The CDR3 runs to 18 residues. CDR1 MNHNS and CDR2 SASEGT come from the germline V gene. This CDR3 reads CASSDPLKLPGYNSPLHF. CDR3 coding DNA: TGTGCCAGCAGTGATCCTCTAAAACTACCCGGGTATAATTCACCCCTCCACTTT.